A selection of T cell receptor beta chains follows, all from one sample in a study of cytomegalovirus exposure and HLA in healthy donors. TCRdb's table, derived via immunoSEQ multiplex PCR, lists solely in-frame clones and lacks some. The sample has hundreds of thousands of clones, more than 75% seen once; the top ten hold approximately 12%. Sample: PBMCs. These receptors all come from a man in his late teens or twenties in good health and CMV-seropositive. Each CDR3 is given with its conserved first and last residue. A D gene is named only where the DNA matches it firmly. Where a row states a size, it is once, few, many or the class of an expanded clone; other rows omit it.

d_gene	j_gene	v_gene	abundance	CDR3aa	CDR3nt
-	TRBJ2-7	TRBV7-7	-	CASSASGQGGVQYF	TGTGCCAGCAGCGCCTCAGGACAGGGAGGGGTGCAGTACTTC
-	TRBJ2-3	TRBV7-7	-	CASTEITTSTDTQYF	TGTGCCAGCACGGAGATCACGACTAGCACAGATACGCAGTATTTT
-	TRBJ2-3	TRBV9	-	CASGDTQYF	TGTGCCAGTGGAGATACGCAGTATTTT
-	TRBJ1-2	TRBV4-3	-	CASSQELGSYYGYTF	TGCGCCAGCAGCCAAGAATTGGGCAGTTACTATGGCTACACCTTC
TRBD2	TRBJ2-3	TRBV7-9	-	CASSLLPSGSTDTQYF	TGTGCCAGCAGCCTCTTACCTAGCGGGAGCACAGATACGCAGTATTTT
-	TRBJ1-1	TRBV6-5	-	CASSLGAGIMNTEAFF	TGTGCCAGCAGTTTAGGGGCAGGGATAATGAACACTGAAGCTTTCTTT
-	TRBJ1-4	TRBV15	-	CATSRGWRGTNEKLFF	TGTGCCACCAGCAGAGGGTGGAGGGGAACTAATGAAAAACTGTTTTTT
-	TRBJ2-4	TRBV5-1	-	CASSLDPDIQYF	TGCGCCAGCAGCTTGGATCCGGACATTCAGTACTTC
TRBD1	TRBJ1-5	TRBV6-5	-	CASRTGWNQPQHF	TGTGCCAGCAGGACAGGGTGGAATCAGCCCCAGCATTTT
-	TRBJ2-5	TRBV2	-	CASRKGSRSGETQYF	TGTGCCAGCAGGAAAGGCTCTAGGTCGGGGGAGACCCAGTACTTC
-	TRBJ2-7	TRBV27	-	CASSPTRGHIEQYF	TGTGCCAGCAGTCCAACCCGGGGACACATCGAGCAGTACTTC
-	TRBJ1-1	TRBV11-2	once	CASSLGGRDTEAFF	TGTGCCAGCAGCTTAGGAGGCCGGGACACTGAAGCTTTCTTT
-	TRBJ1-1	TRBV18	once	CASSPGRGSTEAFF	TGTGCCAGCTCACCTGGAAGGGGCAGCACTGAAGCTTTCTTT
-	TRBJ2-1	TRBV6-1	-	CASTGDNSYNEQFF	TGTGCCAGCACAGGCGATAACTCCTACAATGAGCAGTTCTTC
-	TRBJ2-6	TRBV27	-	CASRLLSSGANVLTF	TGTGCCAGCAGGCTACTTAGTTCTGGGGCCAACGTCCTGACTTTC
TRBD1	TRBJ2-7	TRBV11-2	once	CASSLGQGWYEQYF	TGTGCCAGCAGCTTAGGACAGGGGTGGTACGAGCAGTACTTC
-	TRBJ2-3	TRBV27	-	CASSSGGGMGTDTQYF	TGTGCCAGCAGTTCCGGGGGCGGTATGGGCACAGATACGCAGTATTTT
TRBD2	TRBJ2-5	TRBV5-4	-	CASSSMKTSGLSVETQYF	TGTGCCAGCAGCTCAATGAAAACTAGCGGTCTGTCCGTGGAGACCCAGTACTTC
-	TRBJ1-5	TRBV2	-	CASSELGFSNQPQHF	TGTGCCAGCAGTGAATTGGGTTTTAGCAATCAGCCCCAGCATTTT
-	TRBJ2-3	TRBV29-1	-	CSVEGGTDTQYF	TGCAGCGTTGAAGGGGGCACAGATACGCAGTATTTT
-	TRBJ2-7	TRBV6-5	-	CASSARISSDEQYF	TGTGCCAGCAGCGCGAGGATTAGTAGTGACGAGCAGTACTTC
-	TRBJ2-1	TRBV28	-	CASNGTPYNEQFF	TGTGCCAGCAATGGGACACCTTACAATGAGCAGTTCTTC
-	TRBJ1-2	TRBV20-1	few	CSAPVGYTF	TGCAGTGCTCCCGTGGGCTACACCTTC
TRBD1	TRBJ2-1	TRBV6-5	-	CASSYNPDRYNEQFF	TGTGCCAGCAGTTACAACCCGGACAGGTACAATGAGCAGTTCTTC
-	TRBJ1-2	TRBV4-3	once	CASSQDLGGAYGYTF	TGCGCCAGCAGCCAAGATCTGGGGGGCGCCTATGGCTACACCTTC
-	TRBJ2-3	TRBV6-5	-	CASSYSWARTDTQYF	TGTGCCAGCAGTTACTCGTGGGCTAGAACAGATACGCAGTATTTT
-	TRBJ2-7	TRBV27	-	CASSLSISSSSYEQYF	TGTGCCAGCAGTTTATCGATCAGCTCTTCCTCCTACGAGCAGTACTTC
-	TRBJ1-1	TRBV6-1	-	CASSEWTAEAFF	TGTGCCAGCAGTGAATGGACCGCAGAAGCTTTCTTT
TRBD1	TRBJ1-2	TRBV7-6	-	CASRQGWDYGYTF	TGTGCCAGCCGACAGGGGTGGGACTATGGCTACACCTTC
TRBD2	TRBJ2-2	TRBV13	-	CASRRTGGDTGELFF	TGTGCCAGCAGGAGAACGGGGGGGGACACCGGGGAGCTGTTTTTT
TRBD2	TRBJ2-1	TRBV11-2	few	CASSLGRAGGNEQFF	TGTGCCAGCAGCCTTGGGAGGGCCGGGGGCAATGAGCAGTTCTTC
TRBD2	TRBJ2-7	TRBV2	-	CASSGGSGRSYEQYF	TGTGCCAGCAGTGGAGGTAGCGGGAGATCCTACGAGCAGTACTTC
-	TRBJ2-1	TRBV27	-	CASSSRFAGSRNEQFF	TGTGCCAGCAGTTCCCGTTTTGCGGGATCCCGCAATGAGCAGTTCTTC
-	TRBJ2-4	TRBV2	-	CASSVAGSGQSIQYF	TGTGCCAGCAGTGTGGCAGGGTCTGGTCAATCCATTCAGTACTTC
-	TRBJ2-7	TRBV7-9	-	CASSKLGETYEQYF	TGTGCCAGCAGCAAGCTCGGGGAAACCTACGAGCAGTACTTC
-	TRBJ2-7	TRBV27	-	CASSLSRNHEQYF	TGTGCCAGCAGTTTATCCAGGAACCACGAGCAGTACTTC
-	TRBJ2-1	TRBV19	-	CASSIRHSNEQFF	TGTGCCAGTAGTATCCGTCATAGTAATGAGCAGTTCTTC
TRBD2	TRBJ2-7	TRBV27	few	CASRGLAGGFEQYF	TGTGCCAGCAGGGGACTAGCGGGAGGGTTCGAGCAGTACTTC
-	TRBJ2-3	TRBV19	-	CASSMVGDTDTQYF	TGTGCCAGTAGTATGGTGGGCGACACAGATACGCAGTATTTT
-	TRBJ2-1	TRBV6-6	-	CASSYGRAAYNEQFF	TGTGCCAGCAGTTACGGCAGGGCGGCCTACAATGAGCAGTTCTTC
-	TRBJ1-2	TRBV5-1	-	CASSFQGFDYGYTF	TGCGCCAGCAGCTTTCAGGGGTTTGACTATGGCTACACCTTC
-	TRBJ1-2	TRBV13	-	CASSLLTDGYTF	TGTGCCAGCAGCTTGCTGACCGATGGCTACACCTTC
-	TRBJ2-1	TRBV4-2	-	CASSQVVLREAYNEQFF	TGTGCCAGCAGCCAAGTGGTTTTGAGGGAGGCCTACAATGAGCAGTTCTTC
TRBD1	TRBJ1-5	TRBV6-1	-	CASRGQPIQPQHF	TGTGCCAGCCGGGGACAGCCGATTCAGCCCCAGCATTTT
TRBD2	TRBJ2-5	TRBV5-1	-	CASSTAGERETQYF	TGCGCCAGCAGCACAGCGGGAGAAAGAGAGACCCAGTACTTC
-	TRBJ2-2	TRBV6-5	-	CASSYYPGDTGELFF	TGTGCCAGCAGTTACTATCCCGGGGACACCGGGGAGCTGTTTTTT
-	TRBJ2-7	TRBV28	-	CASGPGSTYEQYF	TGTGCCAGCGGACCGGGATCTACCTACGAGCAGTACTTC
-	TRBJ2-3	TRBV5-1	-	CASRAQLGDTQYF	TGCGCCAGCAGGGCCCAGCTGGGAGATACGCAGTATTTT
-	TRBJ2-1	TRBV6-1	-	CASSPRQISYNEQFF	TGTGCCAGCAGTCCTCGACAGATCTCCTACAATGAGCAGTTCTTC
-	TRBJ2-3	TRBV5-1	-	CASRLRTGDTQYF	TGCGCCAGCAGACTTCGGACGGGGGATACGCAGTATTTT
-	TRBJ2-1	TRBV7-2	-	CASSLVPYGSGNEQFF	TGTGCCAGCAGCTTAGTACCTTACGGGAGTGGGAATGAGCAGTTCTTC